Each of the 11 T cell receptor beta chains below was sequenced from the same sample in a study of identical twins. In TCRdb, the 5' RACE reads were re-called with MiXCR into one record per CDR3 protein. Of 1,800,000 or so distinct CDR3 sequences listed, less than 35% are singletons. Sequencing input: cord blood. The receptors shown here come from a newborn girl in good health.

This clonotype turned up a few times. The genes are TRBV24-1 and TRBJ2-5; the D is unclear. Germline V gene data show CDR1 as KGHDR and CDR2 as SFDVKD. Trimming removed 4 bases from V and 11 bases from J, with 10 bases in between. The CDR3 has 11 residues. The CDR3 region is CATSDFTKQYF. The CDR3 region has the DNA TGTGCCACCAGTGACTTCACAAAGCAGTACTTC.

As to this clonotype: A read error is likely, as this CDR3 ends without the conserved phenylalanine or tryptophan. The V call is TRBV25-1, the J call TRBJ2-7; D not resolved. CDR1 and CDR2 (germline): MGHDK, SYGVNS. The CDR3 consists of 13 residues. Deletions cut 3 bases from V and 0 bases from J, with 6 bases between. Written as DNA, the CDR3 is TGTGCCAGCAGTGACCCATTCTCCTACGAGCAGTACTCC. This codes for CASSDPFSYEQYS.

In DNA, the CDR3 is TGTGCCAGCGGCTCGGACAGGATCTATGGCTACACCTTC. Translated: CASGSDRIYGYTF. The J gene is TRBJ1-2, the V gene TRBV7-9, with TRBD1 matching 7 bases. This CDR3 has 13 amino acids. The germline V gene encodes CDR1 SEHNR and CDR2 FQNEAQ (reference sequence). V lost 8 bases, J lost 4 bases, and 7 bases stayed unmatched.

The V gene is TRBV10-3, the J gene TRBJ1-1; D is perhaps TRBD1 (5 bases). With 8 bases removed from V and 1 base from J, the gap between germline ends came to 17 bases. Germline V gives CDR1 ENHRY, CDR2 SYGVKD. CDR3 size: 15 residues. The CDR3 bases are TGTGCCATCGGTCCGCGGGGGGGACCGAACACTGAAGCTTTCTTT. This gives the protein CAIGPRGGPNTEAFF.

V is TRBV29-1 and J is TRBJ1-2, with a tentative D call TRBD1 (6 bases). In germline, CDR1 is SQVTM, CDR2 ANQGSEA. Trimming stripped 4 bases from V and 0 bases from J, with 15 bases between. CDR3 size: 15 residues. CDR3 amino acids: CSVGPPEGANYGYTF. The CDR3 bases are TGCAGCGTTGGCCCTCCAGAGGGGGCTAACTATGGCTACACCTTC.

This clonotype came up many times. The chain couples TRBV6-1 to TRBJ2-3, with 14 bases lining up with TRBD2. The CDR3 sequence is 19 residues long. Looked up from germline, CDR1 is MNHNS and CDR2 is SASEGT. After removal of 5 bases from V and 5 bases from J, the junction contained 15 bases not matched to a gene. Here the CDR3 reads CASSQGLAGASQVGDTQYF. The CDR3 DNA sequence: TGTGCCAGCAGTCAGGGACTAGCGGGAGCCTCCCAGGTTGGAGATACGCAGTATTTT.

The CDR3 nucleotides read TGTGCCAGTAGTATAAGCCCAGGGCCCGGAGATACGCAGTATTTT. It codes for CASSISPGPGDTQYF. The genes are TRBV19 and TRBJ2-3; D possibly corresponds to TRBD1 (5 bases). CDR3 length: 15 residues. Trimming pared 2 bases from V and 5 bases from J, leaving 14 bases between. CDR1 is LNHDA, CDR2 SQIVND, per germline (reference sequence). Based on the CDR3 plus reference TRBV19 and TRBJ2-3, the full variable domain is DGGITQSPKYLFRKEGQNVTLSCEQNLNHDAMYWYRQDPGQGLRLIYYSQIVNDFQKGDIAEGYSVSREKKESFPLTVTSAQKNPTAFYLCASSISPGPGDTQYFGPGTRLTVL.

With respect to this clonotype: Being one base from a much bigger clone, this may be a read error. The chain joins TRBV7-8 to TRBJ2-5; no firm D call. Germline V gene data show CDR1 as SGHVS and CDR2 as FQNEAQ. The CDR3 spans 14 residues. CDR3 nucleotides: TGTACCAGCAGCTTAGAGGCAATTACCAGAGCCCAGTACTTC. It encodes CTSSLEAITRAQYF.

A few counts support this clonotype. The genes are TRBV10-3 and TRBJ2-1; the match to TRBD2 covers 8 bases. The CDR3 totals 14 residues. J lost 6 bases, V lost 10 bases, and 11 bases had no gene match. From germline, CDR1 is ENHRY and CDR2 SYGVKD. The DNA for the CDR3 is TGTGCCACCGTAACGGGACTAGGGAGCAATGAGCAGTTCTTC. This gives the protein CATVTGLGSNEQFF.

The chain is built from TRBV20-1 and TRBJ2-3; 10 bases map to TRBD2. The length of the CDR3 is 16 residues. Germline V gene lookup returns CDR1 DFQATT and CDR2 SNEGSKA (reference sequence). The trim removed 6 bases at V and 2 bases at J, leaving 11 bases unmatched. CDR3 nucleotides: TGCAGTGCCAGCGGGGGGGCAAGTTGGCACACAGATACGCAGTATTTT. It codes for CSASGGASWHTDTQYF.

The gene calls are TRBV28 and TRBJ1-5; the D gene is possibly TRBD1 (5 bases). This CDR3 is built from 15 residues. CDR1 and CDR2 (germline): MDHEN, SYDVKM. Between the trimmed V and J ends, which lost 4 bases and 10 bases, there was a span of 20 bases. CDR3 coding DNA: TGTGCCAGCAGTTGGCGAGGGGTGGCCTGGGGTCCCCAGCATTTT. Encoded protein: CASSWRGVAWGPQHF.